This TCR beta chain came from a study of regulatory T cells in long-lasting Graves disease. This clonotype came up many times. Its antigen is unidentified. Looked up from germline, CDR1 is LGHDT and CDR2 is YNNKEL (reference sequence). Trimming shortened V by 0 bases and J by 5 bases, and 8 bases separated the two germline ends. The CDR3 is 14 amino acids. Construction of the TCR beta libraries employed iRepertoire HTBI primers in conjunction with Arm-PCR of CDR3 regions. One entry per CDR3 protein, called by TCRdb with MiXCR from the multiplex PCR reads. The table shows roughly 500,000 distinct CDR3 sequences, with roughly 13% occurring only once. Time point: newly diagnosed GD, antithyroid drugs for less than 3 months. From PBMCs, RNA was extracted and then used to make the TCR library. EDTA tubes collected around 10 milliliters of peripheral blood. General study points: Analysis covered peripheral blood alone, not thyroid tissue.

The same sample was also studied in work on T cells in Graves' hyperthyroidism and ophthalmopathy.

The specimen comprised peripheral blood mononuclear cells (PBMCs), sampled at new diagnosis, from a patient treated with antithyroid drugs. The chain recombines TRBV3-1 with TRBJ2-1, with unresolved D. This TCR came from a man aged 30 to 45 with Graves disease. CDR3 loop: CASSQDLDDNEQFF. CDR3 nucleotides: TGTGCCAGCAGCCAAGATCTGGATGACAATGAGCAGTTCTTC.